This T cell receptor (beta chain) was identified during a study of cytomegalovirus exposure and HLA in healthy donors (dated by TCRdb to about 2017). Background for the entire study: In an earlier analysis of under 600 of the donors, approximately 300 Gb of sequence data and about 110 million unique TCR beta sequences from 150 million to 200 million T cells were reported. About 330 gigabases of sequencing data and around 90 million unique TCR sequences made up an early release that covered some 640 HLA-typed donors. Of the roughly 390 genotyped donors, 80% to 90% were placed in the genetic ancestry cluster associated with self-reported Caucasian donors. The study was designed to test whether signatures of past pathogen exposure could be identified by cataloging public T cell receptors. The study used immunosequencing to profile the T cell repertoires of around 600 subjects and linked those repertoires to cytomegalovirus serostatus. A separate validation cohort of 100 to 150 different subjects was used in addition to the approximately 700-subject first cohort. To predict cytomegalovirus infection status, the study combined high-throughput TCR immunosequencing, statistical association of individual TCRs with disease status, and machine learning. A later analysis re-analyzed previously published TCR beta repertoires from approximately 700 donors and added high-resolution HLA genotyping to study TCR occurrence patterns. In the later analysis, no new phenotypic data were used to find candidate immune exposures; instead, reliance was placed on TCR beta sequences and their occurrence across donors. An earlier analysis of around 540 of the donors applied high-throughput TCR beta sequencing to assess whether each TCR beta V gene segment acted as functional or pseudogenic. Donor age, sex, ethnicity and CMV serostatus were compiled together with the repertoire data. Genome-wide SNP genotypes for about 65% of the 666 donors were used in a later genetic analysis, which treated that subset as a discovery cohort. All discovery cohort repertoires had been generated using a single sequencing platform. HLA typing included class I and class II loci at four-digit resolution. The number of typed donors differed by locus: about 629-640 for A, B, C, DRB1 and DQB1; approximately 520 for DQA1; 606 for DPA1; and about 450 for DPB1. A handful of DR-DQ haplotypes were treated as single units for association and clustering because of strong linkage in the cohort. Among roughly 370 genotyped donors of the cohort, an average of around 240,000 unique TCR beta nucleotide sequences were sequenced per donor, roughly a sixth of them non-productive.

The cohort comprised under 700 healthy bone marrow donors. At the time of sampling, all cohort members were nominally healthy, though unrecorded immune exposures were likely present. The donor was CMV seronegative and belonged to the group of 350 or so seronegative cohort members. A peripheral blood sample was provided by each donor, and peripheral blood mononuclear cells were used for TCR beta sequencing. The Qiagen DNeasy Blood Extraction Kit was used to extract genomic DNA from the blood cell samples. Deletion took 4 bases off V and 2 bases off J, with a span of 13 bases between the germline ends. From its cysteine to its phenylalanine, the CDR3 spans 14 amino acids. Just CDR3 DNA is preserved here, 42 bases in frame from base 1. The germline V gene specifies SGDLS as CDR1 and YYNGEE as CDR2. General conclusions and limits of the study: Sequencing depth was assumed to be roughly uniform across donors in the presence/absence analyses, though that assumption may not hold. A total of 164 TCR beta chains were listed by the study as associated with cytomegalovirus. A later analysis associated 16,951 TCR beta sequences with specific HLA alleles at a false discovery rate of 0.05. A cluster of highly shared sequence variants was judged likely to represent a technical artifact of the sequencing pipeline. Only TCR beta chains were sequenced in this cohort, and the absence of alpha or paired-chain data limited detectable features. When HLA alleles, especially DR and DQ, strongly co-occurred, attributing TCR associations to individual alleles was difficult. The classifier was reported to diagnose cytomegalovirus status with high specificity and sensitivity in both the original and validation cohorts. A few of the identified cytomegalovirus-associated TCR beta chains were confirmed in vitro to be specific for cytomegalovirus antigens. In a later analysis, HLA-associated TCR beta chains showed more clonal expansion and lower generation probabilities than non-associated chains that were equally common. According to a later genetic analysis, donors in an Asian-associated ancestry cluster had fewer N-insertions in productive TCRs than the approximately 710-donor mean. For the cohort, immune exposure information was limited to CMV serostatus. While some public TCRs were present in many individuals, most TCR sequences turned up only very rarely across donors. The 87-base-pair reads could not distinguish some IMGT-functional V segments, including TRBV6-2 and TRBV6-3, so those segments were excluded. Because counts were too low, fewer than 20 rarely observed V segments, including chromosome 9 orphons, were excluded from the earlier analysis of fewer than 650 of the donors. Correlated functional status among segregating V segments might reflect linkage disequilibrium, but an unknown experimental factor could not be ruled out. An association between a missense DCLRE1C variant and V-gene and J-gene trimming of TCR beta chains was found in a later genetic analysis and replicated in an independent cohort. According to the authors, the approach could potentially be generalized to other disease states and immunological phenotypes. A further reported finding was that TCR beta sequences accurately predicted the HLA-A and HLA-B alleles for most subjects in the first cohort. Broadly in line with IMGT annotations, most TCR beta V segments showed up in productive rearrangements about 90% or about 30% of the time in an earlier analysis of 450 to 750 of the donors. According to a later analysis, TCR association rates differed among HLA loci, with DRB1 alleles showing the most associated TCRs and HLA-C alleles showing the fewest. Because some donors lacked HLA typing at each locus, the association tests relied only on the typed subset. A later analysis found that most CMV-associated TCR beta chains appeared HLA-restricted, with HLA associations seemingly driven largely by CMV exposure. Several of the top co-occurrence clusters appeared to be linked to parvovirus B19, influenza, CMV and Epstein-Barr virus, according to a later analysis.

In the case of this clone: Its antigen has not been determined.

The library was made by the immunoSEQ multiplex PCR assay. A mixture of 60 forward primers for TCR Vbeta segments and 13 reverse primers for TCR Jbeta segments was used in the multiplex PCR. A multiplex PCR assay on genomic DNA amplified the CDR3 region of rearranged TCR beta genes. On the Illumina HiSeq System, the amplified TCR beta libraries were sequenced as 87-base-pair reads. The study's processing was this. A later analysis tallied approximately 87 million unique TCR beta chains across the 666 repertoires, and approximately 12 million of those chains were shared by two or more donors. Raw reads were error-corrected and collapsed into unique sequences by a nearest-neighbor algorithm in which closely related sequences were merged to remove PCR and sequencing errors. V, D and J gene segments were assigned by aligning CDR3 sequences to IMGT reference sequences. For a sequence to be retained, a match of at least six nucleotides was required to both a V gene segment and a J gene segment. A rearrangement was called productive if the CDR3 had no stop codons and remained in frame with V and J, and every other rearrangement was called non-productive. Following IMGT convention, CDR3 was defined as the stretch from the second conserved V-encoded cysteine up to the conserved J-encoded phenylalanine. In an earlier analysis of 500 to 650 of the donors, sequences lacking an unambiguous match to a single V gene segment were excluded. An earlier analysis of 587 of the donors classified V segments as functional when productive rearrangements were above 56.7% and as segregating when the standard deviation between donors was above 5%. A statistical classification framework was developed to diagnose cytomegalovirus status using the catalog of TCR beta chain sequences. In a later analysis, V and J genes were assigned by comparing TCR nucleotide sequences against IMGT/GENE-DB human TR gene sequences. In a later analysis, CDR3 sequences and most-parsimonious VDJ recombination scenarios were assigned using the TCRdist pipeline. A later analysis defined each TCR beta chain by its CDR3 amino acid sequence plus V-gene family, and excluded reads lacking a unique V-gene family. A later analysis removed several hundred highly shared, low-generation-probability nucleotide sequences to deal with suspected cross-contamination and a sequencing artifact. In a later analysis, a clonal expansion index was calculated for each public chain from normalized within-repertoire ranks of inferred template counts. In a later analysis, generation probabilities were computed with a VDJ recombination model fitted to out-of-frame rearrangements, and the resulting probabilities were checked against IGoR. In a later analysis, TCR-TCR, TCR-HLA and TCR-CMV co-occurrence was scored with hypergeometric tests, and a repertoire-size bias correction was applied to TCR pairs. To estimate false discovery rates, a later analysis permuted the HLA or CMV assignments 20 times. In a later analysis, co-occurring TCRs were grouped using DBSCAN, and TCRdist sequence similarity was added for clustering within HLA-allele-positive subsets. Repertoires with fewer than 30,000 or more than 120,000 public chains, plus five repertoires with anomalous nucleotide sharing, were excluded from co-occurrence clustering. As stored in TCRdb, this immuneACCESS dataset retains in-frame rearrangements with V and J assigned. A fraction of the clones does not appear; measured against another copy, unresolved V genes explain less than half of the discrepancy, and the remainder lacks a known reason. The V and J calls and clone size come from that table; D and trimming were worked out from the DNA. The sample table records 100,000 to 150,000 clones. Roughly 4% of the sample rests with the top ten.

The V and J segments used are TRBV9 and TRBJ2-7; no confident D gene assignment can be made. The source is a man younger than 35 in good health and CMV-seronegative. The material sequenced was PBMCs. The nucleotides read TGTGCCAGCAGCCCAACCCAGCAGGCCTACGAGCAGTACTTC. Translated, this gives CASSPTQQAYEQYF.